Below, 16 T cell receptor beta chains from the same sample are listed, as sequenced in a study of low-dose radiotherapy and immunotherapy resistance in tumors. Primers targeting TRAV and TRBV primed first-strand cDNA, covering alpha and beta chains. Over roughly 19 PCR cycles, TCRs were amplified from a constant-region primer and V-primer adapter. TCRdb processed the reads anew with MiXCR; each CDR3 protein has one entry. The data hold 8,500 to 9,500 distinct CDR3 sequences, with around 63% observed a single time. These receptors were obtained from a human donor with advanced metastatic prostate, ovarian, gallbladder or colorectal cancer (not recorded which). This table probably holds off-target reads from a library built for another chain.

V usage is TRBV29-1 and J usage is TRBJ2-3, with D maybe TRBD1 (5 bases). V lost 4 bases to trimming and J lost 1 base, with 12 bases between them. The germline gives CDR1 SQVTM, CDR2 ANQGSEA. This CDR3 has 14 amino acids. CDR3 region: CSVVRQGGTDTQYF. In DNA, the CDR3 is TGCAGCGTTGTCAGGCAGGGCGGCACAGATACGCAGTATTTT.

The chain carries TRBV29-1 and TRBJ1-4; D unclear. Per the germline V gene, CDR1 is SQVTM and CDR2 is ANQGSEA. This CDR3 is built from 17 residues. Deletions cut 4 bases from V and 5 bases from J, with 23 bases between. CDR3 protein: CSVVGGEGRKGNEKLFF. The CDR3 nucleotides are TGCAGCGTTGTTGGCGGGGAGGGAAGGAAGGGCAATGAAAAACTGTTTTTT.

This clonotype was detected a few times. This chain uses TRBV7-2 with TRBJ2-1; D ambiguous. Trimming stripped 3 bases from V and 5 bases from J, with 11 bases between. The length of the CDR3 is 14 residues. CDR1 and CDR2 (germline): SGHTA, FQGNSA. CDR3 residues: CASSFALAHNEQFF. The DNA of the CDR3 is TGTGCCAGCAGCTTCGCCCTGGCACACAATGAGCAGTTCTTC.

This clonotype is categorized as medium-sized. The chain links TRBV10-2 to TRBJ1-1; no clear D. Germline values: CDR1 WSHSY, CDR2 SAAADI. Trimming stripped 1 base from V and 0 bases from J, with 6 bases between. The CDR3 spans 14 residues. This CDR3 reads CASSEFGMNTEAFF. Here the CDR3 DNA reads TGCGCCAGCAGTGAGTTCGGGATGAACACTGAAGCTTTCTTT.

The rearrangement joins TRBV5-5 to TRBJ1-5; TRBD1 might be the D (5 bases). Germline assignment: CDR1 SGHKS and CDR2 YYEKEE (reference sequence). The CDR3 contains 14 residues. V shed 0 bases and J shed 2 bases, with 6 bases lying between them. The CDR3 sequence is CASSLEGGNQPQHF. CDR3 bases: TGTGCCAGCAGCTTGGAAGGGGGCAATCAGCCCCAGCATTTT.

This clonotype was counted once. V and J are TRBV11-2 and TRBJ2-1; a weak D match, TRBD2 (5 bases). CDR3 size: 15 residues. Trimming took 5 bases from V and 2 from J, leaving 13 bases between them. Germline CDR1 reads SGHAT; CDR2 reads FQNNGV. In DNA form, the CDR3 reads TGTGCCAGCAGCACTCCCGGGGTAGCCTACAATGAGCAGTTCTTC. Amino acid sequence: CASSTPGVAYNEQFF.

This sequence joins TRBV6-2 or TRBV6-3 and TRBJ2-3; D might be TRBD2 (5 bases). This CDR3 spans 13 amino acids. Germline CDR1 reads MNHEY; CDR2 reads SVGEGT. Between the trimmed V and J ends, which lost 5 bases and 3 bases, there was a span of 9 bases. In DNA form, the CDR3 reads TGTGCCAGCAGTGGCGGACTGACAGATACGCAGTATTTT. The encoded protein is CASSGGLTDTQYF.

This clonotype was detected only once. The chain joins TRBV14 to TRBJ1-4; no clear D gene. The CDR3 contains 16 residues. Germline CDR1 reads SGHDN; CDR2 reads FVKESK. V was pared by 4 bases and J by 10 bases, with 22 bases between. CDR3 residues: CASSRNSKGSRGKLFF. Here the CDR3 DNA reads TGTGCCAGCAGCCGCAATTCCAAGGGATCACGGGGAAAACTGTTTTTT.

The V and J genes are TRBV12-3 or TRBV12-4 and TRBJ2-5; maybe TRBD2 (5 bases). The CDR3 totals 14 residues. V lost 0 bases, J lost 5 bases, and 10 bases lay in between. The CDR3 DNA sequence: TGTGCCAGCAGTTTAGCCGGAGGCGGGGAGACCCAGTACTTC. Amino acid sequence: CASSLAGGGETQYF.

The chain is built from TRBV20-1 and TRBJ1-5; the D is unclear. From germline, CDR1 is DFQATT and CDR2 SNEGSKA (reference sequence). CDR3 size: 14 residues. V was shortened by 3 bases and J by 6 bases, with 15 bases between the two germline ends. CDR3: CSASYRGEGQPQHF. As DNA, the CDR3 is TGCAGTGCTAGCTACCGGGGAGAAGGTCAGCCCCAGCATTTT.

This sequence joins TRBV7-9 and TRBJ1-4, with a tentative D call TRBD1 (6 bases). Trimming took 5 bases from V and 4 from J, leaving 11 bases between them. Germline V gene lookup returns CDR1 SEHNR and CDR2 FQNEAQ (reference sequence). This CDR3 region has 14 residues. The CDR3 loop is CASSRTEFNEKLFF. The DNA of the CDR3 is TGTGCCAGCAGCCGGACAGAGTTTAATGAAAAACTGTTTTTT.

The chain is built from TRBV30 and TRBJ2-1; D is undetermined. The CDR3 length is 13 residues. Trimming stripped 2 bases from V and 3 bases from J, with 8 bases between. From germline, CDR1 is GTSNPN and CDR2 SVGIG (reference sequence). CDR3 DNA: TGTGCCTGGAGTCCCTCGAGCTACAATGAGCAGTTCTTC. Amino acid sequence: CAWSPSSYNEQFF.

The CDR3 region has the DNA TGCGCCAGCAGCCTTAGCGGGAGCAGCTCCTACAATGAGCAGTTCTTC. This codes for CASSLSGSSSYNEQFF. The rearrangement uses TRBV5-1 and TRBJ2-1, with 9 bases fitting TRBD2. Germline lookup yields CDR1 SGHRS and CDR2 YFSETQ. The CDR3 totals 16 residues. V was clipped by 4 bases and J by 0 bases; unmatched bases: 5.

The chain joins TRBV30 to TRBJ1-1, with 9 bases fitting TRBD1. The CDR3 has 15 amino acids. The germline V gene has CDR1 GTSNPN and CDR2 SVGIG (reference sequence). With V trimmed by 1 base and J by 1 base, 4 bases remained unmatched. The CDR3 coding sequence is TGTGCCTGGAGTGCTACAGGGGGCAGGAACACTGAAGCTTTCTTT. This codes for CAWSATGGRNTEAFF.

This clonotype was observed a handful of times. The J gene is TRBJ2-3, the V gene TRBV27, with 8 bases identical to TRBD2. Germline CDR1 MNHEY, CDR2 SMNVEV (reference sequence). The CDR3 length is 17 residues. Trimming cost V 5 bases and J 5 bases; bases outside gene matches: 15. The CDR3 is CASSKLRLAGWLDTQYF. The CDR3 DNA follows: TGTGCCAGCAGTAAGCTACGGTTAGCGGGATGGTTAGATACGCAGTATTTT.

This chain uses TRBV28 with TRBJ1-3; D unclear. Trimming removed 6 bases from V and 2 bases from J, with 17 bases in between. This CDR3 has 16 residues. Germline lookup yields CDR1 MDHEN and CDR2 SYDVKM. The CDR3 coding sequence is TGTGCCAGCAGCCCCCCGGGCCGGACGCCTGGAAACACCATATATTTT. Protein: CASSPPGRTPGNTIYF.